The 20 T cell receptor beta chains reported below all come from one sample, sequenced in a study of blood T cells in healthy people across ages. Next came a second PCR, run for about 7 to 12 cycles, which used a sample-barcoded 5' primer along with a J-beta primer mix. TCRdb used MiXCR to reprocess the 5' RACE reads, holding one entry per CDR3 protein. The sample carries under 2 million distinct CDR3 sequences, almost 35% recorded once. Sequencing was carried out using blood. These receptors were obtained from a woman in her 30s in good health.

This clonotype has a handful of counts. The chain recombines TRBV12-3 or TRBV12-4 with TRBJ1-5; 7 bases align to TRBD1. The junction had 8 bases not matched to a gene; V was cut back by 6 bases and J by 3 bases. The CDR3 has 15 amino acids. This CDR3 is CASRTGQLSNQPQHF. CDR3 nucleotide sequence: TGTGCCAGCAGGACGGGACAGCTTTCCAATCAGCCCCAGCATTTT.

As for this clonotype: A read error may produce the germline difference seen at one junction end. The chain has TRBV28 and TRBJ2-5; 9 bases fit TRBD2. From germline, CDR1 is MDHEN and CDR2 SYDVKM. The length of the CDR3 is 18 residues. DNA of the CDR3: TGTGTCAGCAGCTTTGAGGCCCCCAGGTTTAGCGGGAGTGAGACCCAGTACTTC. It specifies CVSSFEAPRFSGSETQYF. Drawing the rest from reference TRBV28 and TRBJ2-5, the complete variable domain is DVKVTQSSRYLVKRTGEKVFLECVQDMDHENMFWYRQDPGLGLRLIYFSYDVKMKEKGDIPEGYSVSREKKERFSLILESASTNQTSMYLCVSSFEAPRFSGSETQYFGPGTRLLVL.

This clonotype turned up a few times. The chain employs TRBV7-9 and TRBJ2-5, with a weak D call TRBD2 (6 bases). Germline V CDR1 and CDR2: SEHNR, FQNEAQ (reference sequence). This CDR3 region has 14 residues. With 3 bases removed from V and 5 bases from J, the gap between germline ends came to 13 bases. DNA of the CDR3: TGTGCCAGCAGCTTGCGGCGGGAAGGGGAGACCCAGTACTTC. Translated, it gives CASSLRREGETQYF.

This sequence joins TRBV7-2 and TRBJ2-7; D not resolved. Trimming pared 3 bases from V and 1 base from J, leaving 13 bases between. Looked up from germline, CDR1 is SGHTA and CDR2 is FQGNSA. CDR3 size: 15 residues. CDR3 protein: CASSFGTKPSYEQYF. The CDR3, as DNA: TGTGCCAGCAGCTTCGGTACTAAACCATCCTACGAGCAGTACTTC.

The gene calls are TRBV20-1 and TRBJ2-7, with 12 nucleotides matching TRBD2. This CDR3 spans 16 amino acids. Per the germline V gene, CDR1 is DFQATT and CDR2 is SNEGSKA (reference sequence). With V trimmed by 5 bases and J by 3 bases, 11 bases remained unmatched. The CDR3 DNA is TGCAGTGCTCGCACCTCTAGCGGGAGGGCCCACTACGAGCAGTACTTC. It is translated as CSARTSSGRAHYEQYF.

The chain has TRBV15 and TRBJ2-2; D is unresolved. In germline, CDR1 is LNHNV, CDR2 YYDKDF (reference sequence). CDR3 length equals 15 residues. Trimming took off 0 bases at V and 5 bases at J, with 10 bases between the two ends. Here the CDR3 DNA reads TGTGCCACCAGCAGAGATTTAGGGCAGACCGGGGAGCTGTTTTTT. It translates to CATSRDLGQTGELFF.

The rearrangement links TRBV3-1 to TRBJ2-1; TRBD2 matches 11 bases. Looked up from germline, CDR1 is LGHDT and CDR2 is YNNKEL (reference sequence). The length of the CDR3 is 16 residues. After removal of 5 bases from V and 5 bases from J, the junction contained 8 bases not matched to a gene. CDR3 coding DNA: TGTGCCAGCAGCATTCCGACTAGCGGGATGGACAATGAGCAGTTCTTC. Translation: CASSIPTSGMDNEQFF.

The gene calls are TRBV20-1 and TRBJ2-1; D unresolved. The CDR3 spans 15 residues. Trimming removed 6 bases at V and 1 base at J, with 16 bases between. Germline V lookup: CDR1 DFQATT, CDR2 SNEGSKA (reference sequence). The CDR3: CSAQYRAPSYNEQFF. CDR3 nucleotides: TGCAGTGCACAGTATCGCGCGCCGTCCTACAATGAGCAGTTCTTC.

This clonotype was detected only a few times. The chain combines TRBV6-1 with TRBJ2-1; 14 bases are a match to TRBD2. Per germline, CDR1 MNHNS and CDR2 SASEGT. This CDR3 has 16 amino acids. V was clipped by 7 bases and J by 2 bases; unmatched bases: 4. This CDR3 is CASKSTSGGAYNEQFF. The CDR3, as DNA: TGTGCCAGCAAATCGACTAGCGGGGGGGCCTACAATGAGCAGTTCTTC.

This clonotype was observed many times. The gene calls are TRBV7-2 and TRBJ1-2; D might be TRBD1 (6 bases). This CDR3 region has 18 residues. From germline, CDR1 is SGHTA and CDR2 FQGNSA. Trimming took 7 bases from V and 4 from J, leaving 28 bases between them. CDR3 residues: CASTESASWGGRSYGYTF. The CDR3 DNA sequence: TGTGCCAGCACAGAATCCGCGAGCTGGGGGGGGCGGTCCTATGGCTACACCTTC.

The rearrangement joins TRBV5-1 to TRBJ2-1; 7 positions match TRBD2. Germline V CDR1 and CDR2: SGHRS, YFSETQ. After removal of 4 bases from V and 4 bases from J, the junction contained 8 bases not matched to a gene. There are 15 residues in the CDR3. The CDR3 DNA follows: TGCGCCAGCAGCGCGGGACTACTTGATTACAATGAGCAGTTCTTC. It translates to CASSAGLLDYNEQFF.

This chain's CDR3 is CATSDPRRGRESTDTQYF. CDR3 DNA: TGTGCCACCAGTGACCCGCGCAGGGGAAGGGAGAGCACAGATACGCAGTATTTT. V and J are TRBV24-1 and TRBJ2-3; D perhaps matches TRBD1 (6 bases). Trimming stripped 4 bases from V and 0 bases from J, with 19 bases between. This CDR3 has 18 amino acids. Germline V gene sequence: CDR1 KGHDR, CDR2 SFDVKD.

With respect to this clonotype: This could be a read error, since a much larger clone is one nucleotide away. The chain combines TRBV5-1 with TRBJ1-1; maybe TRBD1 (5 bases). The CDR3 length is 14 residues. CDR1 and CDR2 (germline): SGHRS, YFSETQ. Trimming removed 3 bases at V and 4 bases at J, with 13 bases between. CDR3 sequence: CASSWSAGSTEAFF. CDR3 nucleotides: TGCGCCAGCAGCTGGTCGGCAGGGAGCACTGAAGCTTTCTTT.

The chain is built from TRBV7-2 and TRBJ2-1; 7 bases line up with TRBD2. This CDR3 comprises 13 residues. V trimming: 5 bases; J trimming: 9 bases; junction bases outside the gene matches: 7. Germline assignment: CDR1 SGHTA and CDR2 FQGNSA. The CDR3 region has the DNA TGTGCCAGCAGCCCCGACGGCGGGGGTGAGCAGTTCTTC. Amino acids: CASSPDGGGEQFF.

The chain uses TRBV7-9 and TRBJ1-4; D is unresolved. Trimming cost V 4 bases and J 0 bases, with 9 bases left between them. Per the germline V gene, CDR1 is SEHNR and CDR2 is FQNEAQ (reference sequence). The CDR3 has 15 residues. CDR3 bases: TGTGCCAGCAGCTCAGACCTTTCAACTAATGAAAAACTGTTTTTT. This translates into CASSSDLSTNEKLFF.

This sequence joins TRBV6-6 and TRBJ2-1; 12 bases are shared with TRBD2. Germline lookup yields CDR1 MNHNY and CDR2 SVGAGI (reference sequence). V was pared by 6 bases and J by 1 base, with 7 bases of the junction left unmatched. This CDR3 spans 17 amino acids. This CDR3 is CASRGGLAGLSYNEQFF. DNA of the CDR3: TGTGCCAGCAGGGGCGGACTAGCGGGACTATCCTACAATGAGCAGTTCTTC.

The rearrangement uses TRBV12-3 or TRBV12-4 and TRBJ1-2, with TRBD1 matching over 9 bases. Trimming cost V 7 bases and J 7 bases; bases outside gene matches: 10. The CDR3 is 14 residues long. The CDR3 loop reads CASTRTGVPSGYTF. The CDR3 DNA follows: TGTGCCAGCACCCGGACAGGGGTGCCCTCTGGCTACACCTTC.

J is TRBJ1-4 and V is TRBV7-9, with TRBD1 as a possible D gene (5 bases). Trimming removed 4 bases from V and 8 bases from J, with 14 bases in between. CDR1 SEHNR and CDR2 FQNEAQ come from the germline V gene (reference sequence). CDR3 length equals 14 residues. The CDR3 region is CASSSDRRREKLFF. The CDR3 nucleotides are TGTGCCAGCAGCTCCGACAGAAGGAGGGAAAAACTGTTTTTT. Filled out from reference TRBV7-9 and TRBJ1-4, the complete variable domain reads DTGVSQNPRHKITKRGQNVTFRCDPISEHNRLYWYRQTLGQGPEFLTYFQNEAQLEKSRLLSDRFSAERPKGSFSTLEIQRTEQGDSAMYLCASSSDRRREKLFFGSGTQLSVL.

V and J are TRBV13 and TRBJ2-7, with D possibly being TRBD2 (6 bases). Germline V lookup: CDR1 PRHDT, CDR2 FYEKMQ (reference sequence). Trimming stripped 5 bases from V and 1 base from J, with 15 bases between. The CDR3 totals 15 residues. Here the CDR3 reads CASSGGTLGSYEQYF. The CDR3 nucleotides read TGTGCCAGCAGCGGCGGGACGCTCGGATCCTACGAGCAGTACTTC.

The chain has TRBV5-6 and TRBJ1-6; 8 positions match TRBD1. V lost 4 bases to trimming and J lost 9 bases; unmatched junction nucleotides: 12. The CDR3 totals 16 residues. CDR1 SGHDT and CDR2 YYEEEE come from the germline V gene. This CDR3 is CASSAQGAQGVSPLHF. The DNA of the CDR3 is TGTGCCAGCAGCGCCCAGGGGGCCCAGGGTGTTTCACCCCTCCACTTT.